This TCR beta chain was identified during a study of T cells after yellow fever vaccination. Study findings and constraints: FACS-sorted repertoires could contain abundant clonotypes contaminating from the bulk population. Most clones from primary vaccination resurfaced after the booster (96% CD4, 88% CD8). Weaker, the secondary response had a peak occurring faster, on day 5 versus 15.

MiXCR, run by TCRdb on the 5' RACE reads, gives a single entry per CDR3 protein. Found here are under 600,000 distinct CDR3 sequences, around a fifth of them singletons; the top ten hold around 16%. Germline V gene lookup returns CDR1 SGHRS and CDR2 YFSETQ. The CDR3 spans 18 residues. V shed 4 bases and J shed 2 bases, with 25 bases lying between them. On this clonotype itself: Its antigen is currently unknown.

The source is a man between 18 and 29 years old who received the YFV17D yellow fever vaccine. Source: PBMCs, taken 20 to 25 days after the first yellow fever vaccination. The chain couples TRBV5-1 to TRBJ2-7; either TRBD1 or TRBD2 may supply D (5 bases each). The CDR3 nucleotides read TGCGCCAGCAGCACCCTTACCGGGACCGCCTTCAAGACCTACGAGCAGTACTTC. It yields the protein CASSTLTGTAFKTYEQYF.